The T cell receptor (beta chain) described here comes from a study of cytomegalovirus exposure and HLA in healthy donors. Vbeta (60) and Jbeta (13) primers were used in the PCR. Measured with immunoSEQ multiplex PCR; TCRdb has only the in-frame clones, and not every one. This sample yields 150,000 to 200,000 clones, of which approximately 86% are seen a single time; about 1% belongs to the top ten. The CDR3 runs 18 residues. From germline, CDR1 is SGHTS and CDR2 YDEGEE. The V end was cut by 3 bases, the J end by 1 base, with 17 bases between. It was healthy bone marrow donors who served as donors. This TCR was sampled from a boy younger than 10 in good health and CMV-seronegative. Sequenced sample: PBMCs. The chain links TRBV5-8 to TRBJ2-6; D might be TRBD2 (6 bases). The CDR3: CASSYGDWKFSGANVLTF. CDR3 bases: TGTGCCAGCAGCTACGGGGACTGGAAGTTTTCTGGGGCCAACGTCCTGACTTTC.